These 5 T cell receptor beta chains were sequenced from one sample in a study of shared clonotypes between healthy human individuals. Clones were sequenced by immunoSEQ multiplex PCR, and TCRdb holds only the in-frame ones, with some missing. The sample lists 2 million to 2.5 million clones; around 95% were seen once. The sequenced sample consisted of naive CD4+ T cells sorted from blood. The subset here: CD45RA+ positively selected. The receptors were gathered from a man aged 18 to 29 in good health.

V gene TRBV5-4 combines with J gene TRBJ1-4, with TRBD1 matching over 8 bases. The V segment lost 4 bases and the J segment 2 bases; nucleotides outside the gene matches: 7. The length of the CDR3 is 16 residues. Germline V gene data show CDR1 as SGHNT and CDR2 as YYREEE (reference sequence). CDR3 sequence (DNA): TGTGCCAGCAGCCCCGGACAGGGAAACACTAATGAAAAACTGTTTTTT. Amino acid sequence: CASSPGQGNTNEKLFF.

Turning to this clone: Other DNA sequences of this sample code for an identical CDR3. This rearrangement joins TRBV5-1 to TRBJ2-3; no clear D. The V end lost 4 bases, the J end lost 0 bases, and 9 bases lay between the germline ends. Germline lookup yields CDR1 SGHRS and CDR2 YFSETQ. CDR3 length equals 14 residues. The CDR3 spells CASSRQGSTDTQYF. In DNA form, the CDR3 reads TGCGCCAGCAGCAGGCAAGGCAGCACAGATACGCAGTATTTT.

This clone came up once. Additional DNA sequences in this sample encode the identical CDR3. V and J are TRBV5-1 and TRBJ2-6; possibly TRBD1 for D (5 bases). The CDR3 extends over 14 amino acids. V lost 4 bases, J lost 1 base, and 6 bases lay in between. Germline CDR1 and CDR2: SGHRS and YFSETQ. In DNA, the CDR3 is TGCGCCAGCAGCCAGGGTTCTGGGGCCAACGTCCTGACTTTC. Amino acids: CASSQGSGANVLTF.

CDR3 DNA sequence: TGTGCCAGCAGGGGGGGGACAACAACCGTTGGCGGCTACACCTTC. It codes for CASRGGTTTVGGYTF. The chain uses TRBV2 and TRBJ1-2, with a tentative D call TRBD1 (6 bases). The CDR3 consists of 15 residues. With 6 bases removed from V and 8 bases from J, the gap between germline ends came to 22 bases. The germline gives CDR1 SNHLY, CDR2 FYNNEI.

This chain uses TRBV7-2 with TRBJ2-1, with 8 bases that match TRBD2. Losses at the gene ends were 2 bases for V and 7 bases for J; bases not matched to a gene: 10. Germline values: CDR1 SGHTA, CDR2 FQGNSA. This CDR3 has 16 residues. CDR3 protein: CASSLPTSALGNEQFF. The CDR3 DNA reads as TGTGCCAGCAGCTTACCGACTAGCGCCCTGGGGAATGAGCAGTTCTTC.